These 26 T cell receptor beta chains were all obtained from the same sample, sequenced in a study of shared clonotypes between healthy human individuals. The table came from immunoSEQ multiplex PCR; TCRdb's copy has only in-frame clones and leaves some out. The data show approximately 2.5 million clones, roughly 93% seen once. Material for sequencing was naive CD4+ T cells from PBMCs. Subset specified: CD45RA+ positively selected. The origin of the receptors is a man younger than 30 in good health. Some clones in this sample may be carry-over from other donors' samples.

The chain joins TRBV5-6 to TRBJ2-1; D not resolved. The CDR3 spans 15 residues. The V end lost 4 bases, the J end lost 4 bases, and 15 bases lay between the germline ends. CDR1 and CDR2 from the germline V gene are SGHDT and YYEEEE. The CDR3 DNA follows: TGTGCCAGCAGCAATGGACCTCGCCTTTACAATGAGCAGTTCTTC. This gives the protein CASSNGPRLYNEQFF. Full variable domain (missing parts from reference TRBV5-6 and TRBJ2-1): DAGVTQSPTHLIKTRGQQVTLRCSPKSGHDTVSWYQQALGQGPQFIFQYYEEEERQRGNFPDRFSGHQFPNYSSELNVNALLLGDSALYLCASSNGPRLYNEQFFGPGTRLTVL.

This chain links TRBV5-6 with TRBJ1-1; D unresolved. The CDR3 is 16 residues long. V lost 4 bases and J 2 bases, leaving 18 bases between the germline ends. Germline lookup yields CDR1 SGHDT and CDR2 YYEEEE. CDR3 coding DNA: TGTGCCAGCAGCCCTAGGGCGTATCACTACAACACTGAAGCTTTCTTT. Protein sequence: CASSPRAYHYNTEAFF.

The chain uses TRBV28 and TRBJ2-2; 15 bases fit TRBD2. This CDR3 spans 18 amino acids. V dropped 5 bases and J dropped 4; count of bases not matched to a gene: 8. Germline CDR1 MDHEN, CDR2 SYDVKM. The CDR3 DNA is TGTGCCAGCAGTCCAAGAATGGGACTAGCGGGAGGCACCGGGGAGCTGTTTTTT. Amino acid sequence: CASSPRMGLAGGTGELFF.

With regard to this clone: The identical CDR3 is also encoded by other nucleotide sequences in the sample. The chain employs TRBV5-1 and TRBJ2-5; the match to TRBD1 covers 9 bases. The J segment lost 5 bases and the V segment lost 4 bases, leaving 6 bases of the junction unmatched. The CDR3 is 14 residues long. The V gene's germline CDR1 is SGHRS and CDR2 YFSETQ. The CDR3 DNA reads TGCGCCAGCAGCCCTGGGACAGGGAAGGAGACCCAGTACTTC. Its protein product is CASSPGTGKETQYF.

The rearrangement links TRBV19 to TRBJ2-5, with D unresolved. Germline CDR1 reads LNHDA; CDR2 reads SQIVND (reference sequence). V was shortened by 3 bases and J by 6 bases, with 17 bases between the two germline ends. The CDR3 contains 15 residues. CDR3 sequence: CASSISVDPEQTQYF. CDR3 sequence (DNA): TGTGCCAGTAGTATTTCGGTAGACCCCGAGCAGACCCAGTACTTC.

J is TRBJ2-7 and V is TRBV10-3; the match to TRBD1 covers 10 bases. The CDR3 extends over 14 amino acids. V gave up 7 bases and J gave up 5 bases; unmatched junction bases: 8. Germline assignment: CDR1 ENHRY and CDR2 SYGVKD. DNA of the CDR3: TGTGCCATCAATCCGGGACAGGGGCGCGACGAGCAGTACTTC. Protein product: CAINPGQGRDEQYF.

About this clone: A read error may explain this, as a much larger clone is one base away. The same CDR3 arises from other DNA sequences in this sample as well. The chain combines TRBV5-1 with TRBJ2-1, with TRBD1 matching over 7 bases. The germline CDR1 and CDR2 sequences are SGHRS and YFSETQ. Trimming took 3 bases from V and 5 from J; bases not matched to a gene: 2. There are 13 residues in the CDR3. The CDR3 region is CASSWGQNNEQFF. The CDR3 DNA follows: TGCGCCAGCAGCTGGGGACAGAACAATGAGCAGTTCTTC.

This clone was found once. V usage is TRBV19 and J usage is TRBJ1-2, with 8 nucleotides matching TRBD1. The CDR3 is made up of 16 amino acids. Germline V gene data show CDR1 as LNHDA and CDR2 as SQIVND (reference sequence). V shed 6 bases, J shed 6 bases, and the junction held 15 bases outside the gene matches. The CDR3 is CASRPRGPNGAHGYTF. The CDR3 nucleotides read TGTGCCAGTAGACCCAGGGGGCCGAACGGGGCGCATGGCTACACCTTC.

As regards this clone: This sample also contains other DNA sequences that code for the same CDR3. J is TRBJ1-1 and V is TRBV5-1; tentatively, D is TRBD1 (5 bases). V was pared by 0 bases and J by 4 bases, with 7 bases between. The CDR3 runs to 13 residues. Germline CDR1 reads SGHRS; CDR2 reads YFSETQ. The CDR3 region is CASSLAGPTEAFF. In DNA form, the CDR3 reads TGCGCCAGCAGCTTGGCAGGGCCCACTGAAGCTTTCTTT.

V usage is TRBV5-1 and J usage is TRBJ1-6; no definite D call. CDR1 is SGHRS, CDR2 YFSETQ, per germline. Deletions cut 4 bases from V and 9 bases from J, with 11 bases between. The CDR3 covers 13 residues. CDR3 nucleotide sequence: TGCGCCAGCAGCCTGGGTACTAGTTCACCCCTCCACTTT. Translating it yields CASSLGTSSPLHF.

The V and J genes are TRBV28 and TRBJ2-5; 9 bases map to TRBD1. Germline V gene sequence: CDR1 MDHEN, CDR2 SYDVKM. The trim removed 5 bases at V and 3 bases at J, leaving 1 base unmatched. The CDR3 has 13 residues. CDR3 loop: CASSRDREETQYF. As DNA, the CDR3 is TGTGCCAGCAGTCGGGACAGGGAAGAGACCCAGTACTTC.

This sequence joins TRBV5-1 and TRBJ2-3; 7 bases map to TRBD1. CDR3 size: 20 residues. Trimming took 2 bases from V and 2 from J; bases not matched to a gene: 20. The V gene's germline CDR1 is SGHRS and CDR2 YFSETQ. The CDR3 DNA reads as TGCGCCAGCAGCTTAGGGCTCGACGAGACAGGGAAGGAATCCACAGATACGCAGTATTTT. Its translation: CASSLGLDETGKESTDTQYF.

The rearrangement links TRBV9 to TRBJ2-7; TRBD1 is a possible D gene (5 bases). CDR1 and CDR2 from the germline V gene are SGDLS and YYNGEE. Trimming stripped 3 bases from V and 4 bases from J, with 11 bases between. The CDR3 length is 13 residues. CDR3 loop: CASSAGLGYEQYF. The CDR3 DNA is TGTGCCAGCAGCGCAGGGTTGGGGTACGAGCAGTACTTC.

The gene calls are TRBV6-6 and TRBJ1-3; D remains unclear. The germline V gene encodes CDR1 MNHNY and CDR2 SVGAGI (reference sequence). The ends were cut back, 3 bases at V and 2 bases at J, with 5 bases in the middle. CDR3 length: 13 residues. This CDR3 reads CASSYNPGNTIYF. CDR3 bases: TGTGCCAGCAGTTATAACCCTGGAAACACCATATATTTT.

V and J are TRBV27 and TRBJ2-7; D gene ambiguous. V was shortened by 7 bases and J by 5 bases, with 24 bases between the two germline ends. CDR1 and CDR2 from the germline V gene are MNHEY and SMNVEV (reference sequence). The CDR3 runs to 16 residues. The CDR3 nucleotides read TGTGCCAGCACTAAAGAAATCGCGAGTAGGTATCACGAGCAGTACTTC. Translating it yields CASTKEIASRYHEQYF.

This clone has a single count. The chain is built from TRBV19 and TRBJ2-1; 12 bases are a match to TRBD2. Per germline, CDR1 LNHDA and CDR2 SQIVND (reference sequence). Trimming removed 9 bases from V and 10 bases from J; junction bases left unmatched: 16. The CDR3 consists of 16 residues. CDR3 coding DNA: TGTGCCAGCCGATCTACCCGACTAGCGGGGGATTTGGAGCAGTTCTTC. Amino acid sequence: CASRSTRLAGDLEQFF. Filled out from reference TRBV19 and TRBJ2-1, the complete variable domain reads DGGITQSPKYLFRKEGQNVTLSCEQNLNHDAMYWYRQDPGQGLRLIYYSQIVNDFQKGDIAEGYSVSREKKESFPLTVTSAQKNPTAFYLCASRSTRLAGDLEQFFGPGTRLTVL.

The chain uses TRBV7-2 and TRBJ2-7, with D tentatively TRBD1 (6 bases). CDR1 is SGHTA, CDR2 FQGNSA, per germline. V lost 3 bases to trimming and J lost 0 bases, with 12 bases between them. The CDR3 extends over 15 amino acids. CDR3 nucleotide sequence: TGTGCCAGCAGCTTCAGGGGTCAGCCCTCCTACGAGCAGTACTTC. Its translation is CASSFRGQPSYEQYF.

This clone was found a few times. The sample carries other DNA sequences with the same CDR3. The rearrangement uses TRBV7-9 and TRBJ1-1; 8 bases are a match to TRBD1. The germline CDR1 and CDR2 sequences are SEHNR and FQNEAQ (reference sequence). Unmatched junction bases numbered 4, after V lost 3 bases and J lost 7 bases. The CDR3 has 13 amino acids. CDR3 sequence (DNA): TGTGCCAGCAGCTTCGGACAGGGCAATGAAGCTTTCTTT. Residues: CASSFGQGNEAFF. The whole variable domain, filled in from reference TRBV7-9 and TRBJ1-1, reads DTGVSQNPRHKITKRGQNVTFRCDPISEHNRLYWYRQTLGQGPEFLTYFQNEAQLEKSRLLSDRFSAERPKGSFSTLEIQRTEQGDSAMYLCASSFGQGNEAFFGQGTRLTVV.

The chain's CDR3 is CASSLGGAAAYGYTF. The CDR3 bases are TGTGCCAGCAGCTTAGGCGGGGCAGCAGCATATGGCTACACCTTC. V gene TRBV7-2 combines with J gene TRBJ1-2; TRBD1 might be the D (5 bases). V was trimmed by 1 base and J by 5 bases, leaving 14 bases between them. The CDR3 loop spans 15 amino acids. Per germline, CDR1 SGHTA and CDR2 FQGNSA.

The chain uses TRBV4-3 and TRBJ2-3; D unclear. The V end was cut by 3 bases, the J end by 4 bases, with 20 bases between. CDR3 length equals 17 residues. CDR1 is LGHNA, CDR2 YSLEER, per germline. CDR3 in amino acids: CASSQAARPAGADTQYF. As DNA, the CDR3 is TGCGCCAGCAGCCAGGCGGCCCGACCTGCTGGCGCAGATACGCAGTATTTT.

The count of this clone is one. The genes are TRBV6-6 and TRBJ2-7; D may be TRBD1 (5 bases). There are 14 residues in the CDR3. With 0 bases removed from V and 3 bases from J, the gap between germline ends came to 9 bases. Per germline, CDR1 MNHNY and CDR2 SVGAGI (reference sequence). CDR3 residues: CASSYSKGLYEQYF. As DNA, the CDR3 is TGTGCCAGCAGTTACTCGAAGGGGCTCTACGAGCAGTACTTC.

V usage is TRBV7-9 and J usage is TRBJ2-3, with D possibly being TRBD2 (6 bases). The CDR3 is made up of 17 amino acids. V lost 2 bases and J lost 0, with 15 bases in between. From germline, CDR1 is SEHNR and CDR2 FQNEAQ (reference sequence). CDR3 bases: TGTGCCAGCAGCTTACCAATCGGGGGTCCTAGCACAGATACGCAGTATTTT. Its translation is CASSLPIGGPSTDTQYF.

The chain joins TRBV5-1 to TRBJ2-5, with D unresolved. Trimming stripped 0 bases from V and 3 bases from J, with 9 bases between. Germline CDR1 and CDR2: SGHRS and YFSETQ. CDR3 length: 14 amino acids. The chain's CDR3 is CASSLGSVEETQYF. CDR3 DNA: TGCGCCAGCAGCTTGGGGTCAGTTGAAGAGACCCAGTACTTC.

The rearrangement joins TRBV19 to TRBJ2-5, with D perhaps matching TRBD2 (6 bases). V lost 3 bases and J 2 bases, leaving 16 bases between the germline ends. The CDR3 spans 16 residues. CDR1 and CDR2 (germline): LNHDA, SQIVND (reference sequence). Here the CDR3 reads CASSMAGLAKQETQYF. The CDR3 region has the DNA TGTGCCAGTAGTATGGCGGGGCTAGCGAAACAAGAGACCCAGTACTTC.

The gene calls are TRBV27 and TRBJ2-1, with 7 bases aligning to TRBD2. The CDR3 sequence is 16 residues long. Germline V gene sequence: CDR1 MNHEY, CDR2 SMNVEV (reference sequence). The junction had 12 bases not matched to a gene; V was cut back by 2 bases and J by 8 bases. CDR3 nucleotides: TGTGCCAGCAGTTTAGTCCCTCTAGCGGAGTTGGATGAGCAGTTCTTC. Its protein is CASSLVPLAELDEQFF.

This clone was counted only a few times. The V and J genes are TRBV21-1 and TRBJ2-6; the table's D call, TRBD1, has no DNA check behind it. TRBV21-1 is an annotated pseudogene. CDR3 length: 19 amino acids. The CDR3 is CASSSQDRGPSSGANVLTF. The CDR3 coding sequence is TGTGCCAGCAGCTCACAGGACAGGGGTCCGAGCTCTGGGGCCAACGTCCTGACTTTC.